Listed below are T cell receptor beta chains from one sample, sequenced in a study of cytomegalovirus exposure and HLA in healthy donors. TCRdb's copy holds only in-frame clones and misses some; the assay was immunoSEQ multiplex PCR. This table has about 170,000 clones, roughly 85% appearing once. Sequencing was performed on PBMCs. The receptors were gathered from a man aged 25-40 years in good health and CMV-seropositive. The CDR3 runs from the conserved cysteine through the conserved F or W. A D gene is named only where the DNA matches it firmly. A row's size may be missing; if present it is once, few, many or a size class.

j_gene: TRBJ1-1; abundance: few; d_gene: -; v_gene: TRBV4-3; CDR3aa: CASSPWGGGNTEAFF; CDR3nt: TGCGCCAGCAGCCCCTGGGGAGGAGGGAACACTGAAGCTTTCTTT
j_gene: TRBJ1-1; abundance: -; d_gene: -; v_gene: TRBV9; CDR3aa: CASSPTPPGANTEAFF; CDR3nt: TGTGCCAGCAGCCCTACTCCGCCAGGGGCGAACACTGAAGCTTTCTTT
j_gene: TRBJ1-4; abundance: -; d_gene: TRBD1; v_gene: TRBV11-2; CDR3aa: CASSSYRTGANEKLFF; CDR3nt: TGTGCCAGCAGCTCCTACAGGACAGGCGCCAATGAAAAACTGTTTTTT
j_gene: TRBJ2-7; abundance: -; d_gene: TRBD2; v_gene: TRBV10-3; CDR3aa: CAISATSGTTRVGEQYF; CDR3nt: TGTGCCATCAGTGCGACTAGCGGAACGACCCGGGTGGGGGAGCAGTACTTC
j_gene: TRBJ1-1; abundance: -; d_gene: -; v_gene: TRBV7-9; CDR3aa: CASSSVGILGAAFF; CDR3nt: TGTGCCAGCAGCTCCGTAGGAATTTTGGGGGCCGCTTTCTTT
j_gene: TRBJ2-7; abundance: -; d_gene: -; v_gene: TRBV6-5; CDR3aa: CASRGSSYEQYF; CDR3nt: TGTGCCAGCAGGGGGAGCTCCTACGAGCAGTACTTC
j_gene: TRBJ2-1; abundance: -; d_gene: -; v_gene: TRBV11-2; CDR3aa: CASSLLNEQFF; CDR3nt: TGTGCCAGCAGCTTGTTAAATGAGCAGTTCTTC
j_gene: TRBJ1-2; abundance: -; d_gene: -; v_gene: TRBV29-1; CDR3aa: CSVEGTNTNYGYTF; CDR3nt: TGCAGCGTTGAGGGGACAAACACTAACTATGGCTACACCTTC
j_gene: TRBJ2-3; abundance: -; d_gene: TRBD2; v_gene: TRBV7-2; CDR3aa: CASSLVGTSGRAQDTQYF; CDR3nt: TGTGCCAGCAGCTTAGTGGGGACTAGCGGGAGGGCCCAGGATACGCAGTATTTT
j_gene: TRBJ2-3; abundance: -; d_gene: TRBD2; v_gene: TRBV4-3; CDR3aa: CASSQTSGTYTQYF; CDR3nt: TGCGCCAGCAGCCAAACTAGCGGGACCTACACGCAGTATTTT
j_gene: TRBJ1-4; abundance: -; d_gene: TRBD1; v_gene: TRBV19; CDR3aa: CASSTLLGQGEEKLFF; CDR3nt: TGTGCCAGTAGTACCCTACTCGGACAGGGGGAAGAAAAACTGTTTTTT
j_gene: TRBJ1-1; abundance: -; d_gene: -; v_gene: TRBV7-9; CDR3aa: CSSRGGVNTEAFF; CDR3nt: TGTTCCAGCCGGGGGGGGGTGAACACTGAAGCTTTCTTT
j_gene: TRBJ2-1; abundance: -; d_gene: TRBD2; v_gene: TRBV7-8; CDR3aa: CASSSRLPGLHYNEQFF; CDR3nt: TGTGCCAGCAGCTCGAGGCTACCGGGACTACACTACAATGAGCAGTTCTTC
j_gene: TRBJ2-3; abundance: -; d_gene: TRBD1; v_gene: TRBV11-3; CDR3aa: CASRTGENSDTQYF; CDR3nt: TGTGCCAGCAGGACAGGGGAGAACTCAGATACGCAGTATTTT
j_gene: TRBJ1-5; abundance: -; d_gene: -; v_gene: TRBV21-1; CDR3aa: CASSFSKGDQPQHF; CDR3nt: TGTGCCAGCAGCTTTTCAAAAGGGGATCAGCCCCAGCATTTT
j_gene: TRBJ2-3; abundance: -; d_gene: TRBD1; v_gene: TRBV4-3; CDR3aa: CASSPPAGQGTDTQYF; CDR3nt: TGCGCCAGCAGCCCCCCCGCCGGACAGGGCACAGATACGCAGTATTTT
j_gene: TRBJ1-1; abundance: -; d_gene: TRBD1; v_gene: TRBV7-9; CDR3aa: CASSSGQVNTEAFF; CDR3nt: TGTGCCAGCAGCTCTGGACAGGTGAACACTGAAGCTTTCTTT
j_gene: TRBJ2-3; abundance: -; d_gene: TRBD2; v_gene: TRBV11-2; CDR3aa: CASSLTGGADTQYF; CDR3nt: TGTGCCAGCAGCTTAACGGGAGGGGCAGATACGCAGTATTTT
j_gene: TRBJ2-1; abundance: -; d_gene: -; v_gene: TRBV25-1; CDR3aa: CASSEQWHEQFF; CDR3nt: TGTGCCAGCAGTGAGCAGTGGCATGAGCAGTTCTTC
j_gene: TRBJ2-7; abundance: few; d_gene: -; v_gene: TRBV25-1; CDR3aa: CASSGDPSYEQYF; CDR3nt: TGTGCCAGCAGTGGAGATCCCTCCTACGAGCAGTACTTC
j_gene: TRBJ1-2; abundance: -; d_gene: -; v_gene: TRBV5-1; CDR3aa: CASRLDGGNYGYTF; CDR3nt: TGCGCCAGCAGGCTGGACGGGGGAAACTATGGCTACACCTTC
j_gene: TRBJ2-2; abundance: -; d_gene: TRBD2; v_gene: TRBV27; CDR3aa: CASSLGKASGNTGELFF; CDR3nt: TGTGCCAGCAGTTTAGGGAAGGCTAGCGGGAACACCGGGGAGCTGTTTTTT
j_gene: TRBJ1-4; abundance: -; d_gene: -; v_gene: TRBV20-1; CDR3aa: CSASAARKLFF; CDR3nt: TGCAGTGCTAGCGCGGCCAGAAAACTGTTTTTT
j_gene: TRBJ2-5; abundance: -; d_gene: TRBD2; v_gene: TRBV19; CDR3aa: CASSIGGSGSQETQYF; CDR3nt: TGTGCCAGTAGTATAGGGGGTAGCGGGAGCCAAGAGACCCAGTACTTC